This TCR beta chain was found in a study of vaccination and CD4 T cells after COVID-19. Study overall: As their vaccination, participants received two doses of either BNT162b2 or mRNA-1273 vaccine. Cells were stimulated with overlapping spike peptide pools from SARS-CoV-2, HCoV-NL63, HCoV-OC43 and HCoV-229E. Findings of the study overall: A median of around 86% of reactive clones, in convalescent patients, became evident only post-vaccination.

In its sample, this clonotype was seen a few times. Its specificity is not known. CDR3 length: 14 residues. V dropped 1 base and J dropped 0 bases, with 3 bases sitting between them. Germline-derived CDR1 and CDR2 are LNHNV and YYDKDF (reference sequence). The time point: late sampling 161 to 241 days after vaccination in a few convalescent patients. The sample's treatment: roughly 11-day PBMC culture with coronavirus spike peptide pools or control peptides (ViraFEST assay). ViraFEST expanded antigen-specific T cells with peptide pools, then sequenced TCRs. Sequencing of the DNA from cultured CD4+ T cells was carried out with the Oncomine TCR Beta short-read assay. TCRdb fed the PCR reads into MiXCR, producing one record per CDR3 protein. The sample holds around 25,000 distinct CDR3 sequences, more than 25% seen once.

The sequence derives from a human donor who had recovered from COVID-19. The specimen was CD4+ T cells from blood, cultured in vitro, collected about 7 months after SARS-CoV-2 vaccination. V gene TRBV15 combines with J gene TRBJ1-4; no definite D call. CDR3: CATSRVATNEKLFF. In DNA form, the CDR3 reads TGTGCCACCAGCAGAGTGGCAACTAATGAAAAACTGTTTTTT. The full variable domain, its missing parts supplied by reference TRBV15 and TRBJ1-4, is DAMVIQNPRYQVTQFGKPVTLSCSQTLNHNVMYWYQQKSSQAPKLLFHYYDKDFNNEADTPDNFQSRRPNTSFCFLDIRSPGLGDTAMYLCATSRVATNEKLFFGSGTQLSVL.